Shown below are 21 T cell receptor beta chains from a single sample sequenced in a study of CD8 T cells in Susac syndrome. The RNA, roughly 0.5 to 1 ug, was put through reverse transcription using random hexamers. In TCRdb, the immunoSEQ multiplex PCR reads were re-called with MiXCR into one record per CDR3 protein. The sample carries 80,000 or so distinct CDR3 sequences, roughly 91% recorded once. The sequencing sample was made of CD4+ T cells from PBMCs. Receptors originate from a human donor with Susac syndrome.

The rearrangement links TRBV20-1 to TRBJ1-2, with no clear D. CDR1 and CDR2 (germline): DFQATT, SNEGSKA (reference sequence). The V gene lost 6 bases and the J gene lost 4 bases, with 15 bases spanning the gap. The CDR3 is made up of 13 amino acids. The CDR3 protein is CSAPGLGGYGYTF. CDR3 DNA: TGCAGTGCACCTGGCCTCGGAGGCTATGGCTACACCTTC.

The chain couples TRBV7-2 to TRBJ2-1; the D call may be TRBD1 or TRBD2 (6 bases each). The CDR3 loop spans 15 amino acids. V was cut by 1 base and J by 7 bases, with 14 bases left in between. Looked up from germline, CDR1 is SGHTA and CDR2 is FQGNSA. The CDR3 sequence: CASSLGGGSKNEQFF. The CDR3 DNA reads TGTGCCAGCAGCTTAGGAGGGGGGTCTAAGAATGAGCAGTTCTTC.

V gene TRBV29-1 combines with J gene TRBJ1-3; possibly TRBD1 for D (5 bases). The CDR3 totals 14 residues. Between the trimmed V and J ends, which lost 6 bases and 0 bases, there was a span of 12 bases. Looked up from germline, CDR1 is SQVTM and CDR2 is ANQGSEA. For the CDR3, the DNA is TGCAGCGTCGGACACAGGCTCTCTGGAAACACCATATATTTT. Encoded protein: CSVGHRLSGNTIYF.

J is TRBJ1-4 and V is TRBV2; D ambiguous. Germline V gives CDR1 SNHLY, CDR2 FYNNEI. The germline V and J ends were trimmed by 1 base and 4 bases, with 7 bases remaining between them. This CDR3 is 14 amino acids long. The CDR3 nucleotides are TGTGCCAGCAGTGAAGTAACCGATAATGAAAAACTGTTTTTT. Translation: CASSEVTDNEKLFF.

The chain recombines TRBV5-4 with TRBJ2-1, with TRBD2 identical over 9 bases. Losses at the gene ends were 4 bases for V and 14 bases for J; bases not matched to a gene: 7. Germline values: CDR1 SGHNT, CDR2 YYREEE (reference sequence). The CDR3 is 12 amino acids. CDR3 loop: CASSILAGREFF. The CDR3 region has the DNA TGTGCCAGCAGCATTCTAGCGGGAAGGGAGTTCTTC.

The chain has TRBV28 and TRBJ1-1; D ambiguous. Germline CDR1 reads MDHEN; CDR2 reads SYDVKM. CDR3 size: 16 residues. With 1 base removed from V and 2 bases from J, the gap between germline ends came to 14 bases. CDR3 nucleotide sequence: TGTGCCAGCAGTTTATTAGGTGTGTCTATTAACACTGAAGCTTTCTTT. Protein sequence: CASSLLGVSINTEAFF.

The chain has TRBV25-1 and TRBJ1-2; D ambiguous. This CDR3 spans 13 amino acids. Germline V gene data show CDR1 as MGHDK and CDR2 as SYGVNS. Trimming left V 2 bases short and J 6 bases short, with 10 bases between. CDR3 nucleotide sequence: TGTGCCAGCAGTGAACAAGGGTTGGATGGCTACACCTTC. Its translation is CASSEQGLDGYTF.

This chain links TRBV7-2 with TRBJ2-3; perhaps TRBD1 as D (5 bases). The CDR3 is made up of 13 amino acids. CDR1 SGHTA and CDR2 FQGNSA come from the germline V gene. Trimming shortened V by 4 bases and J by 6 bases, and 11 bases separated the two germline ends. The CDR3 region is CASSSTRQDTQYF. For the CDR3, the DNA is TGTGCCAGCAGCTCCACCCGACAGGATACGCAGTATTTT.

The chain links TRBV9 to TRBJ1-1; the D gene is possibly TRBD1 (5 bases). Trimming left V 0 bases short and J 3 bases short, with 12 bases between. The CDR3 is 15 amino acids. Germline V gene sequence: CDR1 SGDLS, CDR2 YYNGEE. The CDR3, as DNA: TGTGCCAGCAGCGTAGGAGCAGGGACGCACACTGAAGCTTTCTTT. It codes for CASSVGAGTHTEAFF.

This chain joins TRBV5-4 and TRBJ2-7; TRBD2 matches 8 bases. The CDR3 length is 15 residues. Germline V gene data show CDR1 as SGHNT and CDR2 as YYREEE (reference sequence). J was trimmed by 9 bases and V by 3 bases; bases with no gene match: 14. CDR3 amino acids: CASSSGASREAGQYF. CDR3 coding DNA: TGTGCCAGCAGCTCGGGTGCGTCGCGGGAGGCTGGGCAGTACTTC. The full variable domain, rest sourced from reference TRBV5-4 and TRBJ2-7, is ETGVTQSPTHLIKTRGQQVTLRCSSQSGHNTVSWYQQALGQGPQFIFQYYREEENGRGNFPPRFSGLQFPNYSSELNVNALELDDSALYLCASSSGASREAGQYFGPGTRLTVT.

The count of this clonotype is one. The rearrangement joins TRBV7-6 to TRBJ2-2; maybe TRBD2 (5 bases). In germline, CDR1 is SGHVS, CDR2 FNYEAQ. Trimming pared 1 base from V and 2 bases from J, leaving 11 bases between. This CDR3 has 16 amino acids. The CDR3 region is CASSLEVGANTGELFF. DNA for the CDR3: TGTGCCAGCAGCTTAGAGGTGGGAGCCAACACCGGGGAGCTGTTTTTT.

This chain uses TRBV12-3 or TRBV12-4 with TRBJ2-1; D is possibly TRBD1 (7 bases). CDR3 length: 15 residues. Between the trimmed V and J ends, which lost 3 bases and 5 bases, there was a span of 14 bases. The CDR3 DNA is TGTGCCAGCAGTTTTAACAGGGGACTGAACAATGAGCAGTTCTTC. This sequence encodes CASSFNRGLNNEQFF.

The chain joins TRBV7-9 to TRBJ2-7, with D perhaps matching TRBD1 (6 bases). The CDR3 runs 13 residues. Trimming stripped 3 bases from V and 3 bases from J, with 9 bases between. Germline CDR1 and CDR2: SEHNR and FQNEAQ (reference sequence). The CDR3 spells CASSFTGIYEQYF. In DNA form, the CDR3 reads TGTGCCAGCAGCTTTACAGGGATCTACGAGCAGTACTTC.

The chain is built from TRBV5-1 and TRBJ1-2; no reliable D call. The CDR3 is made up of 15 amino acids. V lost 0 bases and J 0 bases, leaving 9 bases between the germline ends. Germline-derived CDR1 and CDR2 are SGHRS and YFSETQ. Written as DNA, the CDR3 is TGCGCCAGCAGCTTGGTTCCAGGAGCTAACTATGGCTACACCTTC. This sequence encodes CASSLVPGANYGYTF.

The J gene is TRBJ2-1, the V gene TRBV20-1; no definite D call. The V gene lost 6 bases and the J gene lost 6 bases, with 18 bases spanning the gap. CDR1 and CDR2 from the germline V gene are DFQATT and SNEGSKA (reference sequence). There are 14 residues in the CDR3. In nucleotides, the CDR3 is TGCAGTGCAATTGACTCAACCAGAACCAATGAGCAGTTCTTC. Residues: CSAIDSTRTNEQFF.

CDR3 coding DNA: TGTGCCAGCAGTTCACCTAGCGGTAGATTGCCAGATACGCAGTATTTT. Its translation: CASSSPSGRLPDTQYF. This chain joins TRBV28 and TRBJ2-3; 7 bases align to TRBD2. Trimming removed 4 bases from V and 4 bases from J; junction bases left unmatched: 11. Germline assignment: CDR1 MDHEN and CDR2 SYDVKM. The CDR3 sequence is 16 residues long.

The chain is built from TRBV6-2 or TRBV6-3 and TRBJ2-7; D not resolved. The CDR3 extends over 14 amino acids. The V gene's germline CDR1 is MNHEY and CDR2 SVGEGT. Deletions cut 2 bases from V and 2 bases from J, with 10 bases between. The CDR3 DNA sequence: TGTGCCAGCAGTTACCACGGCAGGCCCTACGAGCAGTACTTC. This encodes CASSYHGRPYEQYF.

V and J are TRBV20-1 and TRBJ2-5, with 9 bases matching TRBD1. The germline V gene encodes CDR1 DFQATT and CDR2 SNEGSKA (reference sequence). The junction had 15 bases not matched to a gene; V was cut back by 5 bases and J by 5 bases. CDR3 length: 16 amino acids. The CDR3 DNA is TGCAGTGCTTACAACGGACAGGGGCTATCTAGGGAGACCCAGTACTTC. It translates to CSAYNGQGLSRETQYF.

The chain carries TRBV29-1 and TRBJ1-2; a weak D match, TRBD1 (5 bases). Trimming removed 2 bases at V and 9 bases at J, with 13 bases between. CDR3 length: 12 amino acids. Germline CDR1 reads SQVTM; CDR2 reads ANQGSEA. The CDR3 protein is CSVEMQGRSYTF. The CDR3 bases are TGCAGCGTTGAAATGCAGGGTAGAAGCTACACCTTC.

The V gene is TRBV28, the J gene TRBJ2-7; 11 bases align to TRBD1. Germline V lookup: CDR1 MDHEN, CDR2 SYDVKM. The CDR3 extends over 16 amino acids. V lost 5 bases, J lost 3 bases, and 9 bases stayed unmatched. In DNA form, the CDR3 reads TGTGCCAGCAGTCCAGGACAGGGGGCAGGAGGCTACGAGCAGTACTTC. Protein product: CASSPGQGAGGYEQYF.

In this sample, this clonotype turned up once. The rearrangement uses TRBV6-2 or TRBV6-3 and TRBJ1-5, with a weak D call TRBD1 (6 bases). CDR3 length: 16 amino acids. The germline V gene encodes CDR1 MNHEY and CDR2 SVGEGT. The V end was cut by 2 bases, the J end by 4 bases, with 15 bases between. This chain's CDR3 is CASSYSGQRVNQPQHF. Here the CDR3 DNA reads TGTGCCAGCAGTTACAGCGGACAGCGAGTGAATCAGCCCCAGCATTTT.